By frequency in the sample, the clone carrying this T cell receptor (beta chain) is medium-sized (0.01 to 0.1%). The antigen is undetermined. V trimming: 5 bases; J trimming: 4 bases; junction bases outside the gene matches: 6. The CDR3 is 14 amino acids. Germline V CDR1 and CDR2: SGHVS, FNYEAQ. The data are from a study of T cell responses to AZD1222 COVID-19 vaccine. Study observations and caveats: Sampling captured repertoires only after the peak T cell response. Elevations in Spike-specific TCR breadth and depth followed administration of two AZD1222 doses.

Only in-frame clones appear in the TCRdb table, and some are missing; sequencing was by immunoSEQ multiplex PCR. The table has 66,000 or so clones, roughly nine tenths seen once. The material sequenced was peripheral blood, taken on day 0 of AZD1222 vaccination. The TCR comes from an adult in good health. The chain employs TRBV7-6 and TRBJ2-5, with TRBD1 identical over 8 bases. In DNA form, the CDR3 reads TGTGCCAGCAGCAACCAGGGGGCGCGAGAGACCCAGTACTTC. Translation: CASSNQGARETQYF.